In its sample, the clone carrying this TCR beta chain was seen many times. Each CDR3 protein is one row after TCRdb ran MiXCR on the RT-PCR reads. This sample carries 610,000 or so distinct CDR3 sequences, 12% to 15% of them seen once, and the ten largest clones take roughly 11%. The record originates from a study of response to subunit inactivated influenza vaccine. The TCR sequence derives from a man in his forties or fifties who received an inactivated influenza vaccine. Source: PBMCs from blood, taken about 11 days after vaccination.

CDR3 region: CAWSGSRRTYEQYF. The DNA of the CDR3 is TGTGCCTGGAGTGGTAGCAGGCGAACCTACGAGCAGTACTTC. This sequence joins TRBV30 and TRBJ2-7; no clear D. Trimming cost V 1 base and J 2 bases, with 12 bases left between them. The CDR3 consists of 14 residues. The germline V gene has CDR1 GTSNPN and CDR2 SVGIG (reference sequence).